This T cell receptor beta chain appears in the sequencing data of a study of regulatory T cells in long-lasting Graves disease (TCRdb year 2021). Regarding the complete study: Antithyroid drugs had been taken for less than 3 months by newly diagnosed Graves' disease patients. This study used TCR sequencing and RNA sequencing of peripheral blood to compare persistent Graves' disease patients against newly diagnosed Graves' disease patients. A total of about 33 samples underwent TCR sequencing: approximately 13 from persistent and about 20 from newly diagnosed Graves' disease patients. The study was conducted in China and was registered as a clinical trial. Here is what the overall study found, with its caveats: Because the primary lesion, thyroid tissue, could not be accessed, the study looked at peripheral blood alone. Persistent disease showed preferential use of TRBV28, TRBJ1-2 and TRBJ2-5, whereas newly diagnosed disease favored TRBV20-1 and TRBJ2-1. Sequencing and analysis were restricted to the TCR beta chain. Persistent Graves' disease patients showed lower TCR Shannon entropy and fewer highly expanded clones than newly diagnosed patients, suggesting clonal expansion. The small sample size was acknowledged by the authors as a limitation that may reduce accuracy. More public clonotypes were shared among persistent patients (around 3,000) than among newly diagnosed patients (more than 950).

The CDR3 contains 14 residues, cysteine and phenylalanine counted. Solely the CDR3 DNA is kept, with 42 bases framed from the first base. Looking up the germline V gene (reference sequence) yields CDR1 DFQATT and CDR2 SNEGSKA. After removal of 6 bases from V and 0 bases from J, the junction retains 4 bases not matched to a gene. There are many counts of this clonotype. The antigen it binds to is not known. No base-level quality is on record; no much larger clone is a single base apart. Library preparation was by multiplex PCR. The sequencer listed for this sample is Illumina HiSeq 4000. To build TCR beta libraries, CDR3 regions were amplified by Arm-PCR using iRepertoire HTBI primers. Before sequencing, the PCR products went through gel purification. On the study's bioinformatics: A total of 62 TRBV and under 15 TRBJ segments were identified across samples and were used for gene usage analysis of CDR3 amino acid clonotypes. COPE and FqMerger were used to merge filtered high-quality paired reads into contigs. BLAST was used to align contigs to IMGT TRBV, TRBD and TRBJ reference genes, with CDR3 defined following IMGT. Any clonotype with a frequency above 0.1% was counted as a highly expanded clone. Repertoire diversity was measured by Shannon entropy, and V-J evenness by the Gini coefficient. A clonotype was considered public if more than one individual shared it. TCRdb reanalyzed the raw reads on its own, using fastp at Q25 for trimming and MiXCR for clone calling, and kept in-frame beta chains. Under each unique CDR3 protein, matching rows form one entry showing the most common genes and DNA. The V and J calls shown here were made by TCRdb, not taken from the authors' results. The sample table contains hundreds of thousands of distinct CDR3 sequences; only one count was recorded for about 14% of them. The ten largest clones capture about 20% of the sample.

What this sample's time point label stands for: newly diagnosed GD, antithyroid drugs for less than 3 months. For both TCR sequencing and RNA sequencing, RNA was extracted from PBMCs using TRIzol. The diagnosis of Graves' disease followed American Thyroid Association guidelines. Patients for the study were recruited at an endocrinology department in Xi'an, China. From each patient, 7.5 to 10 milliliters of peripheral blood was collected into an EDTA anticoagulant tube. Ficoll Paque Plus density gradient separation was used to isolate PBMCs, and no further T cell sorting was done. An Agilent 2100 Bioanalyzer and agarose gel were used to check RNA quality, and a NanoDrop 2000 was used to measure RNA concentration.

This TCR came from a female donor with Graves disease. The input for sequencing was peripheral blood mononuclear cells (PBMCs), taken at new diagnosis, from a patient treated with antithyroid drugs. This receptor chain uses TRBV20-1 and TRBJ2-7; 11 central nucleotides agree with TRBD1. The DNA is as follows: TGCAGTGCAACCGGGACAGGGGGCTCCTACGAGCAGTACTTC. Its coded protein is CSATGTGGSYEQYF.